Following are 2 T cell receptor beta chains from one sample sequenced in a study of T cell responses to AZD1222 COVID-19 vaccine. Assay used: immunoSEQ multiplex PCR; TCRdb lists only in-frame clones, some missing. The sample includes around 95,000 clones, less than 90% of them seen just once. This specimen consisted of peripheral blood, obtained on day 0 of AZD1222 vaccination. These receptors were collected from an adult in good health.

This rearrangement joins TRBV19 to TRBJ1-2; the D gene is possibly TRBD1 (5 bases). CDR1 is LNHDA and CDR2 is SQIVND in the germline V gene (reference sequence). The length of the CDR3 is 13 residues. V shed 7 bases and J shed 6 bases, with 15 bases lying between them. CDR3 nucleotide sequence: TGTGCCAGTACCCCACCGGCCAGGGATGGCTACACCTTC. Protein sequence: CASTPPARDGYTF.

The chain combines TRBV18 with TRBJ2-3; possibly TRBD1 for D (5 bases). Trimming stripped 0 bases from V and 12 bases from J, with 16 bases between. CDR1 and CDR2 (germline): KGHSH, LQKENI. This CDR3 is 14 amino acids long. CDR3 DNA sequence: TGTGCCAGCTCACCACCGGGGCCCCTTGGCTTCCAGTATTTT. Encoded protein: CASSPPGPLGFQYF. The whole variable domain, remainder taken from reference TRBV18 and TRBJ2-3, is NAGVMQNPRHLVRRRGQEARLRCSPMKGHSHVYWYRQLPEEGLKFMVYLQKENIIDESGMPKERFSAEFPKEGPSILRIQQVVRGDSAAYFCASSPPGPLGFQYFGPGTRLTVL.